The 13 T cell receptor beta chains below were found in one sample sequenced in a study of blood T cell repertoires in COVID-19. Clones were read by immunoSEQ multiplex PCR, and TCRdb kept only the in-frame ones, dropping some. The repertoire holds about 80,000 clones, with about four fifths as singletons. The sequenced material came from peripheral blood. The receptors here all came from a human donor in a cohort sampled during active COVID-19.

The J gene is TRBJ1-1, the V gene TRBV6-5; no clear D gene. The CDR3 runs 14 residues. Germline V lookup: CDR1 MNHEY, CDR2 SVGAGI. V lost 0 bases and J 6 bases, leaving 11 bases between the germline ends. The CDR3 sequence is CASSYSLREAEAFF. Here the CDR3 DNA reads TGTGCCAGCAGTTACTCCTTGAGGGAGGCTGAAGCTTTCTTT.

CDR3 loop: CASSSGTGNIQYF. The CDR3 nucleotides are TGTGCCAGCAGCTCCGGGACAGGGAACATTCAGTACTTC. The chain uses TRBV2 and TRBJ2-4; TRBD1 matches 9 bases. The CDR3 is 13 amino acids. The V segment lost 6 bases and the J segment 7 bases; nucleotides outside the gene matches: 4. Germline values: CDR1 SNHLY, CDR2 FYNNEI.

This chain connects TRBV7-3 to TRBJ2-3; a weak D match, TRBD1 (7 bases). This CDR3 is built from 15 residues. Germline assignment: CDR1 SGHTA and CDR2 FQGTGA. Between the trimmed V and J ends, which lost 5 bases and 2 bases, there was a span of 14 bases. The CDR3 loop is CASSQGGRNTDTQYF. CDR3 sequence (DNA): TGTGCCAGCAGCCAGGGGGGCCGGAACACAGATACGCAGTATTTT.

V usage is TRBV19 and J usage is TRBJ2-4, with D possibly being TRBD2 (5 bases). Germline loops: CDR1 LNHDA, CDR2 SQIVND (reference sequence). Trimming left V 5 bases short and J 1 base short, with 18 bases between. The CDR3 is made up of 17 amino acids. DNA of the CDR3: TGTGCCAGTAGTTCACCGGGAAACCGGCGGGCCAAAAACATTCAGTACTTC. It translates to CASSSPGNRRAKNIQYF.

The chain has TRBV7-3 and TRBJ1-1; the match to TRBD1 covers 7 bases. The V segment lost 0 bases and the J segment 6 bases; nucleotides outside the gene matches: 4. The CDR3 runs 14 residues. Per the germline V gene, CDR1 is SGHTA and CDR2 is FQGTGA. The CDR3 is CASSLTVTGAEAFF. CDR3 sequence (DNA): TGTGCCAGCAGCTTAACGGTCACAGGGGCTGAAGCTTTCTTT.

The CDR3 is CASSPEGLNSPLHF. The CDR3 DNA is TGTGCCAGCAGCCCGGAGGGCCTTAATTCACCCCTCCACTTT. V gene TRBV5-4 combines with J gene TRBJ1-6; no clear D. With 4 bases removed from V and 6 bases from J, the gap between germline ends came to 11 bases. Germline loops: CDR1 SGHNT, CDR2 YYREEE (reference sequence). CDR3 length equals 14 residues.

The J gene is TRBJ1-4, the V gene TRBV28; 8 nucleotides align to TRBD1. The V segment lost 5 bases and the J segment 6 bases; nucleotides outside the gene matches: 5. Per germline, CDR1 MDHEN and CDR2 SYDVKM. This CDR3 is built from 14 residues. This CDR3 is CASSATGGDEKLFF. As DNA, the CDR3 is TGTGCCAGCAGTGCCACAGGGGGGGATGAAAAACTGTTTTTT.

The chain combines TRBV28 with TRBJ2-5, with D unresolved. The CDR3 totals 14 residues. Germline loops: CDR1 MDHEN, CDR2 SYDVKM. Between the trimmed V and J ends, which lost 3 bases and 2 bases, there was a span of 10 bases. The CDR3 nucleotides read TGTGCCAGCAGTTTGGTAACGGTTCAAGAGACCCAGTACTTC. Its protein is CASSLVTVQETQYF.

CDR3 sequence (DNA): TGTGCCAGCAGCTTCTCTGAGGGCTACGAGCAGTACTTC. This codes for CASSFSEGYEQYF. V and J are TRBV11-2 and TRBJ2-7; a weak D match, TRBD2 (5 bases). CDR3 size: 13 residues. Trimming took 3 bases from V and 3 from J, leaving 9 bases between them. CDR1 is SGHAT, CDR2 FQNNGV, per germline.

This clone occurred once. J is TRBJ1-1 and V is TRBV2; TRBD1 matches at 9 bases. The ends lost 6 bases at V and 10 bases at J; junction bases unmatched: 9. CDR3 length: 13 amino acids. Germline V gene lookup returns CDR1 SNHLY and CDR2 FYNNEI. Written as DNA, the CDR3 is TGTGCCAGCAGGGCAATGGACAGGGGCGTAGCTTTCTTT. It is translated as CASRAMDRGVAFF.

The rearrangement links TRBV18 to TRBJ2-5; TRBD1 is a possible D gene (6 bases). CDR1 and CDR2 from the germline V gene are KGHSH and LQKENI. The CDR3 is 13 residues long. The V and J ends lost 3 bases and 1 base respectively, with 6 bases between them. The CDR3 nucleotides are TGTGCCAGCTCACCGACAGGCCAAGAGACCCAGTACTTC. It yields the protein CASSPTGQETQYF.

The gene calls are TRBV7-9 and TRBJ1-5, with D possibly TRBD1 on 5 matching bases. The CDR3 is 15 amino acids. With 5 bases removed from V and 2 bases from J, the gap between germline ends came to 13 bases. Germline lookup yields CDR1 SEHNR and CDR2 FQNEAQ (reference sequence). CDR3 residues: CASSGDGRGNQPQHF. For the CDR3, the DNA is TGTGCCAGCAGCGGGGACGGGAGAGGCAATCAGCCCCAGCATTTT.

DNA of the CDR3: TGCGCCAGCAGCCCCAACCCAGGGTATACTGAAGCTTTCTTT. Translated, it gives CASSPNPGYTEAFF. The chain carries TRBV4-1 and TRBJ1-1; a weak D match, TRBD1 (5 bases). CDR1 and CDR2 from the germline V gene are MGHRA and YSYEKL. CDR3 length equals 14 residues. V gave up 4 bases and J gave up 5 bases, with 14 bases separating them.